These 15 T cell receptor beta chains were sequenced from one sample in a study of tumor-infiltrating lymphocytes in localized non-small cell lung cancer. Some clones are missing from TCRdb's copy, which holds only in-frame ones; the method was immunoSEQ multiplex PCR. The table lists roughly 9,100 clones, approximately 80% of them singletons. Sequenced: uninvolved lung tissue not adjacent to the tumor. The receptors here all came from a human donor with non-small cell lung cancer.

The chain combines TRBV29-1 with TRBJ1-2; possible D gene TRBD1, 5 bases. Trimming removed 4 bases at V and 7 bases at J, with 19 bases between. The CDR3 contains 14 residues. Germline V CDR1 and CDR2: SQVTM, ANQGSEA. For the CDR3, the DNA is TGCAGCGTTGTGGCGGCAAGGGGCCTAGTTGGCTACACCTTC. It codes for CSVVAARGLVGYTF.

In its sample, this clone was seen once. DNA of the CDR3: TGTGCCAGCTCACCCTCGGGACAGGGGCGGCAGCCCCAGCATTTT. Residues: CASSPSGQGRQPQHF. The V gene is TRBV18, the J gene TRBJ1-5; TRBD1 matches 10 bases. The germline gives CDR1 KGHSH, CDR2 LQKENI. The V gene end was trimmed by 3 bases and the J gene end by 7 bases; junction bases not matched to a gene: 6. CDR3 length equals 15 residues.

This clone was recorded a few times. The J gene is TRBJ1-5, the V gene TRBV6-1; weak D call: TRBD1 (5 bases). This CDR3 has 13 amino acids. Trimming cost V 5 bases and J 3 bases, with 8 bases left between them. CDR1 is MNHNS and CDR2 is SASEGT in the germline V gene. DNA of the CDR3: TGTGCCAGCAGTCAGACAGCCAATCAGCCCCAGCATTTT. Translation: CASSQTANQPQHF.

The chain combines TRBV10-3 with TRBJ2-1; D is unresolved. The CDR3 extends over 11 amino acids. Germline V gene lookup returns CDR1 ENHRY and CDR2 SYGVKD. V was clipped by 5 bases and J by 5 bases, with 4 bases between them. The CDR3 DNA follows: TGTGCCATCAGTCCTGACAATGAGCAGTTCTTC. This gives the protein CAISPDNEQFF.

CDR3 nucleotide sequence: TGTGCCAGCAGCCAAGTCGGGGGGTCCGGGGAGCTGTTTTTT. Its translation is CASSQVGGSGELFF. The gene calls are TRBV4-2 and TRBJ2-2; 7 nucleotides line up with TRBD2. Germline V gives CDR1 LGHNA, CDR2 YNFKEQ. The CDR3 contains 14 residues. Germline trimming cut 1 base from V and 6 bases from J; bases unmatched to any gene: 2.

The gene calls are TRBV6-5 and TRBJ1-1; 7 nucleotides match TRBD1. Germline lookup yields CDR1 MNHEY and CDR2 SVGAGI. The V segment lost 10 bases and the J segment 3 bases; nucleotides outside the gene matches: 8. The CDR3 sequence is 13 residues long. The CDR3 coding sequence is TGTGCCACACAGGGGAATGGGGACACTGAAGCTTTCTTT. It codes for CATQGNGDTEAFF.

V gene TRBV6-1 combines with J gene TRBJ2-7; TRBD2 agrees at 8 bases. The V segment lost 6 bases and the J segment 2 bases; nucleotides outside the gene matches: 6. The CDR3 has 14 residues. From germline, CDR1 is MNHNS and CDR2 SASEGT. This chain's CDR3 is CASRIGRGAYEQYF. The CDR3 DNA sequence: TGTGCCAGCAGGATCGGGCGGGGGGCCTACGAGCAGTACTTC.

The chain's CDR3 is CASSGVTQEAFF. CDR3 DNA: TGTGCCAGCTCCGGAGTTACTCAGGAAGCTTTCTTT. V gene TRBV18 combines with J gene TRBJ1-1, with D unresolved. This CDR3 contains 12 residues. V lost 6 bases and J lost 8, with 13 bases in between. The V gene's germline CDR1 is KGHSH and CDR2 LQKENI.

The CDR3 sequence: CASSSEQQNTEAFF. CDR3 nucleotide sequence: TGTGCCAGCAGTTCTGAACAGCAGAACACTGAAGCTTTCTTT. This chain joins TRBV6-1 and TRBJ1-1; D remains ambiguous. The CDR3 spans 14 residues. V was trimmed by 5 bases and J by 1 base, leaving 11 bases between them. Per germline, CDR1 MNHNS and CDR2 SASEGT.

The chain carries TRBV9 and TRBJ2-2, with TRBD1 identical over 7 bases. Trimming took 3 bases from V and 5 from J; bases not matched to a gene: 7. The germline V gene has CDR1 SGDLS and CDR2 YYNGEE. The CDR3 runs 15 residues. As DNA, the CDR3 is TGTGCCAGCAGCGCTCGACAGGGAAGGACCGGGGAGCTGTTTTTT. Protein sequence: CASSARQGRTGELFF.

J is TRBJ2-3 and V is TRBV5-6; tentative D call: TRBD2 (6 bases). CDR3 length: 16 residues. The V end lost 6 bases, the J end lost 0 bases, and 17 bases lay between the germline ends. Germline V gene lookup returns CDR1 SGHDT and CDR2 YYEEEE. The CDR3 DNA reads as TGTGCCAGCACCTCGTCTGTACGGGGGAGCACAGATACGCAGTATTTT. The encoded protein is CASTSSVRGSTDTQYF.

This clone was seen only a few times. The chain employs TRBV2 and TRBJ2-1; D call uncertain. The CDR3 is made up of 12 amino acids. Trimming stripped 7 bases from V and 7 bases from J, with 11 bases between. In germline, CDR1 is SNHLY, CDR2 FYNNEI. The CDR3 loop reads CASKTDSNEQFF. The DNA for the CDR3 is TGTGCCAGCAAAACCGACTCAAATGAGCAGTTCTTC.

The chain carries TRBV18 and TRBJ2-7; tentative D call: TRBD2 (6 bases). The CDR3 is 17 residues long. Germline loops: CDR1 KGHSH, CDR2 LQKENI. Trimming stripped 5 bases from V and 5 bases from J, with 25 bases between. The CDR3 region is CASSFRNGAPEGHEQYF. The CDR3 region has the DNA TGTGCCAGCTCATTTAGGAACGGGGCTCCGGAGGGCCACGAGCAGTACTTC.

This sequence joins TRBV7-3 and TRBJ1-6; D is ambiguous. Per germline, CDR1 SGHTA and CDR2 FQGTGA. The V end lost 3 bases, the J end lost 7 bases, and 13 bases lay between the germline ends. The CDR3 is made up of 15 amino acids. CDR3 sequence: CASSFGRAENSPLHF. The CDR3 DNA is TGTGCCAGCAGCTTTGGGAGGGCGGAGAATTCACCCCTCCACTTT.

The V and J genes are TRBV7-6 and TRBJ1-5; 7 bases match TRBD1. The CDR3 consists of 18 residues. The germline CDR1 and CDR2 sequences are SGHVS and FNYEAQ. V was clipped by 7 bases and J by 7 bases; unmatched bases: 22. The CDR3, as DNA: TGTGCCAGCAACCGAGCCGAGGGTGGGACAGCGAATAAACAGCCCCAGCATTTT. It specifies CASNRAEGGTANKQPQHF.